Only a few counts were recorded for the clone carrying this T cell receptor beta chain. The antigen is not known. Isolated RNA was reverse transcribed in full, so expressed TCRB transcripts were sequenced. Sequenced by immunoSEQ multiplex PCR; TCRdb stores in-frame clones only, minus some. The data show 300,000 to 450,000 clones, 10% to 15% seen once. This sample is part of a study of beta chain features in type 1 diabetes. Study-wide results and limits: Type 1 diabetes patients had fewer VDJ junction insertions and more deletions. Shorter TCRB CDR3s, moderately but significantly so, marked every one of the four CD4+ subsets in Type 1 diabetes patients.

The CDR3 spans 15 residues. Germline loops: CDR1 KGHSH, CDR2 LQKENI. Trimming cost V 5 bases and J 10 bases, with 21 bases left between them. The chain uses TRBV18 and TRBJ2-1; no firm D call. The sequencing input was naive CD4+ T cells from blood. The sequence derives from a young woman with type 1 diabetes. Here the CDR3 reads CASSGGQNPIHEQFF. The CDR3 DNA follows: TGTGCCAGCTCAGGCGGCCAAAACCCAATACACGAGCAGTTCTTC.